This T cell receptor (beta chain) came from a study of T cells in Graves' hyperthyroidism and ophthalmopathy. The study, taken as a whole, reports: From stable hyperthyroidism, ophthalmopathy was set apart by a 13 V-J model.

RNA transcripts yielded amplified TCR beta CDR3 regions. TCR CDR3 underwent first-round RT-PCR with the HTBI primer set. A single record per CDR3 protein comes from TCRdb applying MiXCR to the multiplex PCR reads. The table lists around 450,000 distinct CDR3 sequences, approximately 15% of them singletons, with just under 8% in the top ten. The definition of stable Graves' hyperthyroidism was no ophthalmopathy progression within 18 months. This clonotype was seen repeatedly, ten times or more. Its target is unknown. V was cut by 6 bases and J by 2 bases, with 21 bases left in between. This CDR3 region has 16 residues. Per the germline V gene, CDR1 is DFQATT and CDR2 is SNEGSKA (reference sequence).

The receptor was isolated from a woman under 30 with Graves' hyperthyroidism. V is TRBV20-1 and J is TRBJ2-3; D might be TRBD2 (6 bases). The sample comprised blood. CDR3 residues: CSATIGASVDTDTQYF. CDR3 sequence (DNA): TGCAGTGCGACAATAGGGGCTAGCGTAGACACAGATACGCAGTATTTT.